This T cell receptor beta chain stems from a study of blood T cells in healthy people across ages. Whole-study findings and limits: There was a strong correlation between TCR beta diversity and naive T cell percentage. Per million T cells, TCR beta diversity dropped roughly linearly as age increased.

This clonotype came up many times. What it recognizes is unknown. With a J-beta primer mix and a sample-barcoded 5' primer, a second PCR ran about 7 to 11 cycles. Each CDR3 protein gets one entry after TCRdb re-called the 5' RACE reads with MiXCR. Here the sample spans 850,000 to 950,000 distinct CDR3 sequences, roughly 26% being singletons. The CDR3 length is 14 residues. The germline gives CDR1 SEHNR, CDR2 FQNEAQ (reference sequence). Sequenced material: blood. The clonotype comes from a woman aged 80 or older in good health. The chain is built from TRBV7-9 and TRBJ1-2, with a possible D match to TRBD1 (6 bases). CDR3 sequence (DNA): TGTTGCCGGGGGGCGCTTGTTACATCCTATGGCTACACCTTC. Protein sequence: CCRGALVTSYGYTF.